Each of the 9 T cell receptor beta chains below was sequenced from the same sample in a study of shared clonotypes between healthy human individuals. Profiling relied on immunoSEQ multiplex PCR, and the TCRdb table lists in-frame clones only, not all of them. The sample carries roughly 2 million clones, roughly 94% recorded once. Terminally differentiated effector memory CD45RA+ cells were excluded from the naive CD8 cells, which were CD45RO-negative and positively selected for CCR7. The source material was naive CD8+ T cells sorted from blood. All receptors come from a man younger than 30 in good health.

The chain carries TRBV6-6 and TRBJ1-5, with a possible D match to TRBD1 (5 bases). Trimming removed 2 bases at V and 0 bases at J, with 11 bases between. Germline V lookup: CDR1 MNHNY, CDR2 SVGAGI (reference sequence). This CDR3 contains 16 residues. The CDR3 protein is CASSYRPGYSNQPQHF. DNA for the CDR3: TGTGCCAGCAGTTACCGCCCAGGGTATAGCAATCAGCCCCAGCATTTT.

This clone was seen just once. The genes are TRBV9 and TRBJ2-3, with D perhaps matching TRBD2 (6 bases). This CDR3 comprises 16 residues. Germline loops: CDR1 SGDLS, CDR2 YYNGEE. Deletions cut 0 bases from V and 2 bases from J, with 13 bases between. The DNA for the CDR3 is TGTGCCAGCAGCGTAGGCGACGGGAGCTACACAGATACGCAGTATTTT. Translated: CASSVGDGSYTDTQYF.

This sequence joins TRBV6-1 and TRBJ2-7; the D gene could be TRBD1 or TRBD2 (5 bases each). This CDR3 comprises 17 residues. Germline lookup yields CDR1 MNHNS and CDR2 SASEGT. V shed 3 bases and J shed 0 bases, with 18 bases lying between them. CDR3 protein: CASSEEFGTYSSYEQYF. In nucleotides, the CDR3 is TGTGCCAGCAGTGAGGAGTTCGGGACCTATAGCTCCTACGAGCAGTACTTC.

The chain links TRBV19 to TRBJ1-1; 9 bases map to TRBD1. The CDR3 has 14 amino acids. The junction had 1 base not matched to a gene; V was cut back by 1 base and J by 4 bases. CDR1 and CDR2 (germline): LNHDA, SQIVND (reference sequence). CDR3 loop: CASSIVTGGTEAFF. CDR3 DNA sequence: TGTGCCAGTAGTATAGTGACAGGGGGCACTGAAGCTTTCTTT.

The chain uses TRBV29-1 and TRBJ2-1, with D possibly TRBD2 on 7 matching bases. This CDR3 region has 13 residues. V dropped 5 bases and J dropped 6 bases, with 14 bases sitting between them. The germline V gene has CDR1 SQVTM and CDR2 ANQGSEA. CDR3 sequence reads: CSVRGALGNEQFF. The DNA of the CDR3 is TGCAGCGTTCGGGGGGCGTTGGGCAATGAGCAGTTCTTC.

Turning to this clone: This specimen includes other DNA sequences encoding the same CDR3. The chain employs TRBV7-9 and TRBJ1-1; D is unclear. This CDR3 has 14 amino acids. Germline CDR1 is SEHNR and CDR2 is FQNEAQ (reference sequence). Trimming took 1 base from V and 1 from J, leaving 7 bases between them. The CDR3 reads CASSLVSGNTEAFF. The CDR3 bases are TGTGCCAGCAGCTTAGTCTCGGGGAACACTGAAGCTTTCTTT.

The J gene is TRBJ1-3, the V gene TRBV6-5; D not certain. Germline V gives CDR1 MNHEY, CDR2 SVGAGI. CDR3 length: 15 amino acids. Trimming took off 5 bases at V and 1 base at J, with 12 bases between the two ends. The CDR3 DNA is TGTGCCAGCAGTCCCTCAGGCCCTTCTGGAAACACCATATATTTT. Translated: CASSPSGPSGNTIYF.

The chain is built from TRBV28 and TRBJ1-5, with D uncertain. Germline V gives CDR1 MDHEN, CDR2 SYDVKM. The CDR3 consists of 11 residues. Trimming removed 5 bases at V and 7 bases at J, with 6 bases between. The chain's CDR3 is CASSVGQPQHF. The CDR3 DNA is TGTGCCAGCAGTGTAGGGCAGCCCCAGCATTTT.

The rearrangement links TRBV7-2 to TRBJ2-4; possibly TRBD2 for D (6 bases). The CDR3 has 17 amino acids. Trimming shortened V by 1 base and J by 0 bases, and 13 bases separated the two germline ends. Germline V gene data show CDR1 as SGHTA and CDR2 as FQGNSA. CDR3 sequence (DNA): TGTGCCAGCAGCTTAGGGGCGGGGACTCTAGCCAAAAACATTCAGTACTTC. Translation: CASSLGAGTLAKNIQYF.